These 27 T cell receptor beta chains came from one sample sequenced in a study of blood T cell repertoires in COVID-19. Clones were sequenced by immunoSEQ multiplex PCR, and TCRdb holds only the in-frame ones, with some missing. The table shows almost 300,000 clones, with around 87% occurring only once. Sequenced: peripheral blood. The receptor set was obtained from a man in his 70s with acute or convalescent COVID-19.

The chain recombines TRBV5-1 with TRBJ2-1, with 9 positions matching TRBD1. The germline V gene encodes CDR1 SGHRS and CDR2 YFSETQ. The CDR3 has 14 residues. Unmatched junction bases numbered 8, after V lost 6 bases and J lost 7 bases. CDR3 sequence: CASKSQGAGNEQFF. Here the CDR3 DNA reads TGCGCCAGCAAGTCACAGGGGGCAGGTAATGAGCAGTTCTTC.

The chain is built from TRBV7-2 and TRBJ2-7; no clear D gene. Between the trimmed V and J ends, which lost 1 base and 3 bases, there was a span of 7 bases. This CDR3 contains 13 residues. CDR1 is SGHTA, CDR2 FQGNSA, per germline. DNA of the CDR3: TGTGCCAGCAGCTTAGGAGTCGGCTACGAGCAGTACTTC. The encoded protein is CASSLGVGYEQYF.

The chain recombines TRBV5-1 with TRBJ2-7, with 7 positions matching TRBD2. J lost 0 bases, V lost 0 bases, and 6 bases had no gene match. This CDR3 spans 16 amino acids. Germline assignment: CDR1 SGHRS and CDR2 YFSETQ. The chain's CDR3 is CASSLVVGRDSYEQYF. CDR3 bases: TGCGCCAGCAGCTTGGTAGTAGGGAGGGACTCCTACGAGCAGTACTTC.

The rearrangement uses TRBV5-6 and TRBJ2-7; 8 bases match TRBD2. The V gene's germline CDR1 is SGHDT and CDR2 YYEEEE. The CDR3 spans 14 residues. The V gene end was trimmed by 4 bases and the J gene end by 3 bases; junction bases not matched to a gene: 6. The CDR3 nucleotides read TGTGCCAGCAGCCCGGGACTAGGCCGCTACGAGCAGTACTTC. Encoded protein: CASSPGLGRYEQYF.

The chain recombines TRBV11-2 with TRBJ2-1; 9 bases line up with TRBD1. The V gene's germline CDR1 is SGHAT and CDR2 FQNNGV. J lost 3 bases, V lost 2 bases, and 5 bases had no gene match. The CDR3 is 16 amino acids. The DNA of the CDR3 is TGTGCCAGCAGCTTACGAGGACAGGGGATCTACAATGAGCAGTTCTTC. Its translation: CASSLRGQGIYNEQFF.

The V gene is TRBV28, the J gene TRBJ2-7; 8 nucleotides line up with TRBD2. The CDR3 spans 14 residues. The trim removed 9 bases at V and 1 base at J, leaving 8 bases unmatched. In germline, CDR1 is MDHEN, CDR2 SYDVKM. The CDR3 loop reads CASIAGGISYEQYF. DNA of the CDR3: TGTGCCAGTATCGCGGGAGGTATTTCCTACGAGCAGTACTTC.

The rearrangement joins TRBV11-2 to TRBJ1-2; a weak D match, TRBD1 (5 bases). Germline CDR1 is SGHAT and CDR2 is FQNNGV. CDR3 length equals 15 residues. V lost 1 base to trimming and J lost 5 bases, with 14 bases between them. The CDR3 DNA sequence: TGTGCCAGCAGCTTAGCGGGCGGGGGGGAATATGGCTACACCTTC. Its protein product is CASSLAGGGEYGYTF.

V usage is TRBV5-1 and J usage is TRBJ2-3; 10 nucleotides align to TRBD2. The CDR3 contains 14 residues. The ends lost 8 bases at V and 0 bases at J; junction bases unmatched: 3. Germline V gene lookup returns CDR1 SGHRS and CDR2 YFSETQ. The CDR3 DNA sequence: TGCGCCAGTCAGCGGGGGGGTAGCACAGATACGCAGTATTTT. It yields the protein CASQRGGSTDTQYF.

This clone was counted between two and nine times. This chain joins TRBV5-1 and TRBJ2-7; TRBD1 agrees at 7 bases. V lost 3 bases to trimming and J lost 7 bases; unmatched junction nucleotides: 7. CDR3 length: 13 residues. Germline V lookup: CDR1 SGHRS, CDR2 YFSETQ. The CDR3 bases are TGCGCCAGCAGCTACGACAGGGAACAGGAGCAGTACTTC. It codes for CASSYDREQEQYF.

This rearrangement joins TRBV3-1 (or the pseudogene TRBV3-2) to TRBJ2-5; 7 positions match TRBD2. With 3 bases clipped from V and 5 bases from J, the junction kept 21 bases outside the gene matches. The CDR3 contains 19 residues. Germline V gene data show CDR1 as LGHDT and CDR2 as YNNKEL (reference sequence). The CDR3 nucleotides read TGTGCCAGCAGCCAGATGTCAGCGGGATTACACAAGGATAGGGAGACCCAGTACTTC. Amino acid sequence: CASSQMSAGLHKDRETQYF.

The chain joins TRBV5-4 to TRBJ1-6, with D maybe TRBD1 (6 bases). The CDR3 runs to 14 residues. From germline, CDR1 is SGHNT and CDR2 YYREEE (reference sequence). V was cut by 2 bases and J by 13 bases, with 16 bases left in between. CDR3 sequence: CASSFTGGPNPLHF. The CDR3 nucleotides are TGTGCCAGCAGCTTTACGGGGGGCCCTAATCCCCTCCACTTT.

This sequence joins TRBV23-1 and TRBJ1-4, with 9 positions matching TRBD1. TRBV23-1 is an ORF, and what it does is uncertain. V dropped 0 bases and J dropped 5; count of bases not matched to a gene: 7. The CDR3 length is 17 residues. The CDR3 is CASSQSGGGTGNEKLFF. The CDR3 nucleotides read TGCGCCAGCAGTCAATCTGGGGGAGGGACAGGGAATGAAAAACTGTTTTTT.

The chain couples TRBV7-9 to TRBJ1-6; D possibly corresponds to TRBD1 (5 bases). The germline CDR1 and CDR2 sequences are SEHNR and FQNEAQ (reference sequence). The CDR3 has 15 residues. Trimming removed 1 base from V and 6 bases from J, with 10 bases in between. CDR3 bases: TGTGCCAGCAGCTTAGAACGGGGGTTTAATTCACCCCTCCACTTT. This sequence encodes CASSLERGFNSPLHF. Supplemented by reference TRBV7-9 and TRBJ1-6, the full variable domain reads DTGVSQNPRHKITKRGQNVTFRCDPISEHNRLYWYRQTLGQGPEFLTYFQNEAQLEKSRLLSDRFSAERPKGSFSTLEIQRTEQGDSAMYLCASSLERGFNSPLHFGNGTRLTVT.

This rearrangement joins TRBV19 to TRBJ1-5; 11 bases agree with TRBD1. From germline, CDR1 is LNHDA and CDR2 SQIVND (reference sequence). Trimming at V came to 4 bases and at J to 9 bases, leaving 11 bases not matched to a gene. CDR3 size: 16 residues. The CDR3 DNA sequence: TGTGCCAGTAGTAGAACCGGGACAGGGGGTCTGTGGCCCCAGCATTTT. It yields the protein CASSRTGTGGLWPQHF. Drawing the rest from reference TRBV19 and TRBJ1-5, the complete variable domain is DGGITQSPKYLFRKEGQNVTLSCEQNLNHDAMYWYRQDPGQGLRLIYYSQIVNDFQKGDIAEGYSVSREKKESFPLTVTSAQKNPTAFYLCASSRTGTGGLWPQHFGDGTRLSIL.

This chain's CDR3 is CSVDRGRGGYTF. The DNA of the CDR3 is TGCAGCGTTGACAGGGGGCGCGGTGGCTACACCTTC. This chain joins TRBV29-1 and TRBJ1-2, with 8 bases identical to TRBD1. V lost 3 bases, J lost 7 bases, and 4 bases stayed unmatched. Germline CDR1 SQVTM, CDR2 ANQGSEA. CDR3 length: 12 amino acids.

This clone was seen only a few times. The genes are TRBV28 and TRBJ1-2; D remains unclear. Germline lookup yields CDR1 MDHEN and CDR2 SYDVKM. The germline V and J ends were trimmed by 6 bases and 2 bases, with 7 bases remaining between them. This CDR3 is built from 12 residues. In nucleotides, the CDR3 is TGTGCCAGCAGGTCTCTAAACTATGGCTACACCTTC. This codes for CASRSLNYGYTF.

A single count supports this clone. The chain carries TRBV5-5 and TRBJ2-7; D perhaps matches TRBD1 (6 bases). The CDR3 extends over 13 amino acids. V lost 2 bases to trimming and J lost 3 bases, with 9 bases between them. Germline CDR1 SGHKS, CDR2 YYEKEE (reference sequence). The CDR3 reads CASSFRTDYEQYF. The DNA of the CDR3 is TGTGCCAGCAGCTTTCGGACAGACTACGAGCAGTACTTC.

The rearrangement uses TRBV7-9 and TRBJ1-1; D not certain. The V gene's germline CDR1 is SEHNR and CDR2 FQNEAQ (reference sequence). The CDR3 length is 13 residues. The V end was cut by 1 base, the J end by 6 bases, with 9 bases between. The CDR3 DNA reads as TGTGCCAGCAGCTTAGGGGCAGTGTCTGAAGCTTTCTTT. Protein: CASSLGAVSEAFF.

This sequence joins TRBV16 and TRBJ2-1; 8 positions agree with TRBD2. V was pared by 2 bases and J by 5 bases, with 5 bases of the junction left unmatched. This CDR3 is 15 amino acids long. Germline CDR1 KGHSY, CDR2 FQNENV. Here the CDR3 DNA reads TGTGCCAGCAGCCAACGGGGTAGCGGGGACAATGAGCAGTTCTTC. This encodes CASSQRGSGDNEQFF.

This chain connects TRBV19 to TRBJ1-3; D might be TRBD1 (5 bases). Germline loops: CDR1 LNHDA, CDR2 SQIVND (reference sequence). Trimming took off 8 bases at V and 2 bases at J, with 25 bases between the two ends. The CDR3 totals 18 residues. The CDR3 nucleotides read TGTGCCAGTGGAAAACCCCCTAATTATGCGGGGGCTGGAAACACCATATATTTT. Residues: CASGKPPNYAGAGNTIYF. The variable domain in full, completed from reference TRBV19 and TRBJ1-3, reads DGGITQSPKYLFRKEGQNVTLSCEQNLNHDAMYWYRQDPGQGLRLIYYSQIVNDFQKGDIAEGYSVSREKKESFPLTVTSAQKNPTAFYLCASGKPPNYAGAGNTIYFGEGSWLTVV.

The CDR3 loop reads CSVGGQVLNEQFF. DNA of the CDR3: TGCAGCGTTGGGGGACAGGTGCTCAATGAGCAGTTCTTC. This rearrangement joins TRBV29-1 to TRBJ2-1; 8 bases are shared with TRBD1. With 4 bases clipped from V and 6 bases from J, the junction kept 5 bases outside the gene matches. The germline CDR1 and CDR2 sequences are SQVTM and ANQGSEA. The CDR3 length is 13 residues.

This sequence joins TRBV5-1 and TRBJ2-7; tentative D call: TRBD2 (5 bases). Germline V gene data show CDR1 as SGHRS and CDR2 as YFSETQ. The CDR3 has 15 amino acids. The V end was cut by 3 bases, the J end by 3 bases, with 16 bases between. The CDR3 region is CASSSGIVGFYEQYF. As DNA, the CDR3 is TGCGCCAGCAGCTCGGGGATCGTTGGATTCTACGAGCAGTACTTC.

This clone occurred a few times. This chain links TRBV5-5 with TRBJ2-2; no clear D. Trimming shortened V by 2 bases and J by 4 bases, and 9 bases separated the two germline ends. The CDR3 is 14 amino acids. Germline CDR1 is SGHKS and CDR2 is YYEKEE (reference sequence). The CDR3 DNA is TGTGCCAGCAGCTTTCAAGCGAGCACCGGGGAGCTGTTTTTT. Its protein product is CASSFQASTGELFF. Complete variable domain (other parts from reference TRBV5-5 and TRBJ2-2): DAGVTQSPTHLIKTRGQQVTLRCSPISGHKSVSWYQQVLGQGPQFIFQYYEKEERGRGNFPDRFSARQFPNYSSELNVNALLLGDSALYLCASSFQASTGELFFGEGSRLTVL.

This chain links TRBV6-5 with TRBJ2-1; D is ambiguous. This CDR3 is built from 15 residues. CDR1 is MNHEY and CDR2 is SVGAGI in the germline V gene. Trimming removed 6 bases at V and 0 bases at J, with 12 bases between. CDR3 in DNA: TGTGCCAGCAGCCGGGTGAGCAGCTCCTACAATGAGCAGTTCTTC. Its translation is CASSRVSSSYNEQFF.

J is TRBJ2-2 and V is TRBV6-6; no clear D. V lost 6 bases to trimming and J lost 8 bases, with 10 bases between them. This CDR3 has 12 residues. Per the germline V gene, CDR1 is MNHNY and CDR2 is SVGAGI (reference sequence). The CDR3 loop reads CASSPTGGELFF. As DNA, the CDR3 is TGTGCCAGCAGCCCGACGGGTGGGGAGCTGTTTTTT.

V usage is TRBV6-4 and J usage is TRBJ2-1; D possibly corresponds to TRBD2 (6 bases). V lost 5 bases and J 6 bases, leaving 11 bases between the germline ends. Germline loops: CDR1 MRHNA, CDR2 SNTAGT. This CDR3 has 13 residues. CDR3 sequence (DNA): TGTGCCAGCAGTTCGGGAGTTTCCAATGAGCAGTTCTTC. It translates to CASSSGVSNEQFF.

The chain joins TRBV12-2 to TRBJ2-7; the table gives TRBD2 as D, unverified against the DNA. TRBV12-2 is a documented pseudogene. This CDR3 contains 16 residues. This CDR3 is CASRLALGTSLYEQYF. CDR3 DNA sequence: TGTGCAAGTCGCTTAGCGCTCGGGACTAGCTTGTACGAGCAGTACTTC.